This T cell receptor (beta chain) was recorded in a study of blood T cell repertoires in COVID-19. Study in general: T cells, B-cell-depleted T cells, or PBMCs supplied cDNA or gDNA.

The CDR3 totals 14 residues. The V segment lost 4 bases and the J segment 6 bases; nucleotides outside the gene matches: 7. Per germline, CDR1 MDHEN and CDR2 SYDVKM. Sequenced by immunoSEQ multiplex PCR; TCRdb stores in-frame clones only, minus some. The data contain 150,000 to 250,000 clones, 82% of them singletons. The sequence derives from a man aged 35 to 55 who had recovered from COVID-19. V and J are TRBV28 and TRBJ1-1; TRBD1 aligns across 8 bases. Input material: PBMCs or T cells enriched from blood (not recorded which). CDR3 residues: CASSSDRGPPEAFF. CDR3 nucleotide sequence: TGTGCCAGCAGTTCCGACAGGGGCCCGCCTGAAGCTTTCTTT.